The rows below give T cell receptor beta chains drawn from one sample of a study of monozygotic twins with inflammatory bowel disease. TCRdb re-called the 5' RACE reads; every CDR3 protein appears as one record, without DNA. The listing contains about 450,000 distinct CDR3 sequences. Sequences were obtained from blood. These receptors were collected from a human donor with ulcerative colitis or Crohn's disease, or a healthy co-twin of an affected twin (not recorded which). The CDR3 runs from the conserved cysteine through the conserved F or W.

TRBJ1-1	TRBV11-2	CASSFGTGNTEAFF
TRBJ2-5	TRBV28	CASSLWTGKETQYF
TRBJ1-5	TRBV20-1	CSAREDYIQPQHF
TRBJ2-4	TRBV7-2	CASSLVEPPGGKNIQYF
TRBJ2-2	TRBV9	CASSVRQGPGELFF
TRBJ2-7	TRBV4-3	CASGSGLAGGEQYF
TRBJ1-3	TRBV27	CASSFVGGRGGNTIYF
TRBJ2-7	TRBV6-1	CASLPQAPFYEQYF
TRBJ1-3	TRBV12-3/TRBV12-4	CASTRPGGANTIYF
TRBJ1-1	TRBV20-1	CSARDRGAEAFF
TRBJ2-2	TRBV12-3/TRBV12-4	CASRTGTTTGELFF
TRBJ2-7	TRBV5-6	CASSLTPLATTYEQYF
TRBJ2-2	TRBV4-1	CASSQDLNRGHTGELFF
TRBJ2-5	TRBV7-2	CASSRTAVETQYF
TRBJ2-1	TRBV5-1	CASSLKAGGIYNEQFF
TRBJ1-5	TRBV28	CASFAGALNQPQHF
TRBJ1-2	TRBV30	CAWSRTEGTGYTF
TRBJ2-7	TRBV19	CASSIDDYEQYF
TRBJ2-2	TRBV7-7	CASSLRGTGELFF
TRBJ2-5	TRBV29-1	CSVEVGRGLGTQYF
TRBJ1-4	TRBV9	CASSVSGSNEKLFF
TRBJ1-1	TRBV12-3/TRBV12-4	CASSLRVQYATEAFF
TRBJ1-1	TRBV5-5	CASSRGGSTNTEAFF
TRBJ2-4	TRBV30	CAWGQGGKNIQYF
TRBJ1-4	TRBV6-1	CASSEALLELANEKLFF
TRBJ2-1	TRBV19	CASSIGRGDEQFF
TRBJ1-2	TRBV10-3	CAISEFEGHGYTF
TRBJ2-3	TRBV3-1	CASSQDFGPTTAWGTDTQYF
TRBJ2-2	TRBV28	CATHGGGTGELFF
TRBJ1-1	TRBV18	CASSDLSDEAFF
TRBJ2-7	TRBV10-3	CAISEDATTYEQYF
TRBJ2-3	TRBV3-1	CASSQGGLAGRTDTQYF
TRBJ2-3	TRBV9	CATGSGGLDTQYF
TRBJ2-1	TRBV29-1	CSGRTGPEQFF
TRBJ1-1	TRBV5-1	CASSPEGGGMNTEAFF
TRBJ2-5	TRBV24-1	CATQSGLSQETQYF
TRBJ1-5	TRBV2	CASRDRANQPQHF
TRBJ2-5	TRBV5-4	CASSRGLAEVFQETQYF
TRBJ2-2	TRBV30	CACRRSYTGELFF
TRBJ2-2	TRBV11-1	CASSSSPGIGVLMNTGELFF
TRBJ1-6	TRBV6-5	CASSYSSGFLGSPLHF
TRBJ2-2	TRBV2	CASGRGVNTGELFF
TRBJ2-4	TRBV15	CATSSRDRYEQGENIQYF
TRBJ2-2	TRBV6-2/TRBV6-3	CASSYGTAHNTGELFF
TRBJ2-6	TRBV5-1	CASSLNLQGAGANVLTF
TRBJ2-1	TRBV29-1	CSVWDRDNEQFF
TRBJ2-2	TRBV3-1	CASSQTSGGPVGELFF
TRBJ2-2	TRBV7-3	CASSFGQVSGELFF
TRBJ1-1	TRBV5-4	CASSQPGAGTEAFF
TRBJ1-5	TRBV28	CASTWGRGTDQPQHF
TRBJ2-7	TRBV20-1	CSARGTNRLNEQYF
TRBJ2-5	TRBV20-1	CSAGPLGAIETQYF
TRBJ2-1	TRBV12-3/TRBV12-4	CASIAGGQAYNEQFF
TRBJ2-7	TRBV13	CASSSSQGGRPYEQYF
TRBJ2-1	TRBV29-1	CSVETSTWGRSNEQFF
TRBJ2-3	TRBV7-2	CASTPLDSFTDTQYF